This TCR beta chain was recovered during a study of blood T cell dynamics during melanoma immunotherapy. Sequencing used immunoSEQ multiplex PCR; TCRdb keeps in-frame clones, though not all of them. The sample contains approximately 14,000 clones, roughly 90% of which appear only once. The sample's time point: week 3, after first cycle of checkpoint inhibitor. J gave up 2 bases and V 4 bases, and 5 bases lay outside the gene matches. Germline V CDR1 and CDR2: SEHNR, FQNEAQ (reference sequence). The CDR3 runs to 16 residues. The receptor was isolated from a human donor with melanoma. Sequenced material: blood, taken from a patient treated with checkpoint blockade. The chain has TRBV7-9 and TRBJ2-7; 13 bases are shared with TRBD2. In DNA form, the CDR3 reads TGTGCCAGCAGCTATGGACTAGCGGGAGAGGCCTACGAGCAGTACTTC. Translating gives CASSYGLAGEAYEQYF.